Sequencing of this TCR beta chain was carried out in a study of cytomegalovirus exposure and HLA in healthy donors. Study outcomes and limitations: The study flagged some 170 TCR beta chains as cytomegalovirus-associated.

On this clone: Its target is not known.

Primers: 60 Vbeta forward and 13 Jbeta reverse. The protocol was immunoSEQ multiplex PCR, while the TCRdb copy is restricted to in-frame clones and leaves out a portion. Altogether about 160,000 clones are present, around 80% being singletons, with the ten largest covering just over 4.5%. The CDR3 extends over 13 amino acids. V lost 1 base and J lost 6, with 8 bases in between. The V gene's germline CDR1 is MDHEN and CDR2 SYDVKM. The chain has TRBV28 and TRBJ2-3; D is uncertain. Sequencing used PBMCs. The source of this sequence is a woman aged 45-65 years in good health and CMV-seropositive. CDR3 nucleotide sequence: TGTGCCAGCAGTTTATCCTCTCCCGATACGCAGTATTTT. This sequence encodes CASSLSSPDTQYF.